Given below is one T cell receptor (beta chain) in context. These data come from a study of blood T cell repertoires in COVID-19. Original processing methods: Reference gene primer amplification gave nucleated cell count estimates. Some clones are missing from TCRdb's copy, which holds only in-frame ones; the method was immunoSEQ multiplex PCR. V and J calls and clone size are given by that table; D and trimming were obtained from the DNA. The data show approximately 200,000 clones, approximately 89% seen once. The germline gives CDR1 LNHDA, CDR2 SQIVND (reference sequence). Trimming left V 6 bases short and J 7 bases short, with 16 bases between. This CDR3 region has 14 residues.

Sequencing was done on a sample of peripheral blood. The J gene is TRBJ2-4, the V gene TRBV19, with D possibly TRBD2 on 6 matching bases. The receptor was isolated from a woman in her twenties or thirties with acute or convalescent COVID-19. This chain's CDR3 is CASSTSAGGNIQYF. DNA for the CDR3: TGTGCCAGTAGCACCTCGGCTGGGGGGAACATTCAGTACTTC.